This T cell receptor (beta chain) was documented in a study of shared clonotypes between healthy human individuals. All participating donors were Caucasian adults from Nashville, Tennessee. General study points: Generally, naive subsets came out with larger estimated richness than memory subsets.

CDR1 and CDR2 (germline): SGHRS, YFSETQ. The J segment lost 7 bases and the V segment lost 9 bases, leaving 8 bases of the junction unmatched. The CDR3 covers 14 residues. In the study's own analysis: From ImmunoSEQ came sequences covering only the junction and carrying no quality scores, so filtering differed. The protocol was immunoSEQ multiplex PCR, while the TCRdb copy is restricted to in-frame clones and leaves out a portion. V and J calls plus clone size are reproduced from that table; the DNA served to infer D and trimming. The top ten clones hold approximately 0.41% of a sample with some 2,500,000 clones, roughly 92% of them seen once. As regards this clone: Its antigen is unknown.

The TCR originated in a man between 18 and 35 years old in good health. Some clones in this sample may be carry-over from other donors' samples. The chain uses TRBV5-1 and TRBJ2-1, with TRBD1 matching over 12 bases. The sample consisted of naive CD4+ T cells from PBMCs. Subset given: CD45RA+ positively selected. The DNA for the CDR3 is TGCGCCACCAAGGGACAGGGGGCTGATAATGAGCAGTTCTTC. The encoded protein is CATKGQGADNEQFF.